Given below is one TCR beta chain in context. Antigen specificity is unknown. V lost 6 bases and J lost 6; bases outside the gene matches: 10. The CDR3 has 16 amino acids. The V gene's germline CDR1 is MNHGY and CDR2 SAAAGT. The sample originates from a study of T cells in localized non-small cell lung cancer. Study results and caveats: Adjacent lung had a median roughly 61 of the 100 largest tumor clones. Without multi-region sequencing, intratumor heterogeneity could not be excluded.

The table came from immunoSEQ multiplex PCR; TCRdb's copy has only in-frame clones and leaves some out. The table records some 2,000 clones, 25% to 30% of them present only once. Harvested at least 2 cm beyond the tumor margin, adjacent lung showed no atypia. This rearrangement joins TRBV6-8 to TRBJ2-1; 11 bases are a match to TRBD1. This receptor was identified in an older female donor with stage I lung adenocarcinoma. Sequencing was performed on normal lung tissue next to the tumor, taken before any cancer treatment. The CDR3 sequence: CASSLTGTGGFNEQFF. The CDR3 DNA sequence: TGTGCCAGCAGCCTAACCGGGACAGGGGGTTTCAATGAGCAGTTCTTC.